This paragraph covers one TCR beta chain sequence. What it binds is unknown. The sample comes from a study of cytotoxic CD8 clonotypes in ibrutinib-treated CLL. Across the whole study: The study recorded mean values of approximately 260,000 productive templates and 80,000 to 100,000 productive rearrangements per sample. Regarding the study as a whole: Ibrutinib response saw clonality rise, and progression saw it return toward baseline. Pretreatment clonality was elevated relative to age-matched healthy donors and paralleled circulating CD8+ T-cell counts.

The CDR3 contains 15 residues. Trimming pared 0 bases from V and 8 bases from J, leaving 17 bases between. Germline CDR1 is GTSNPN and CDR2 is SVGIG (reference sequence). The targeted sequencing depth was 1 in 200,000 to 1 in 1 million T cells. Libraries were prepared by immunoSEQ multiplex PCR; TCRdb keeps only in-frame clonotypes and omits some of them. The sample has 45,000 to 50,000 clones, 53% seen once; the top ten hold 30% to 35%. The receptor's source is a human donor with chronic lymphocytic leukemia. This material consisted of PBMCs, taken after 12 months of ibrutinib treatment. V and J are TRBV30 and TRBJ2-1; D is possibly TRBD1 or TRBD2 (5 bases each). For the CDR3, the DNA is TGTGCCTGGAGTGTAGTGGGGGTCATGGTGGATGAGCAGTTCTTC. Amino acid sequence: CAWSVVGVMVDEQFF.